This is a list of T cell receptor beta chains from one sample in a study of blood T cell repertoires in COVID-19. TCRdb keeps only in-frame clones here, not all; method: immunoSEQ multiplex PCR. The sample contains about 150,000 clones, 65% to 90% of which appear only once. Sequenced input: peripheral blood. Source of these receptors: a man between 65 and 85 years old with acute or convalescent COVID-19. The CDR3 runs from the conserved cysteine through the conserved F or W. The D gene is left open where the match is weak. Clone sizes are given selectively: once, few, many, or a class where the clone is expanded.

V gene: TRBV5-5
D gene: NA
J gene: TRBJ2-3
clone size: NA
CDR3 DNA: TGTGCCAGCAGCTCCCGACAGGGCACAGATACGCAGTATTTT
CDR3 protein: CASSSRQGTDTQYF

V gene: TRBV9
D gene: TRBD2
J gene: TRBJ2-1
clone size: once
CDR3 DNA: TGTGCCAGCGCGACGGTAGCGGGAGCCCATGAGCAGTTCTTC
CDR3 protein: CASATVAGAHEQFF

V gene: TRBV24-1
D gene: NA
J gene: TRBJ1-1
clone size: NA
CDR3 DNA: TGTGCCACCAGTGTAGGAGCGAACACTGAAGCTTTCTTT
CDR3 protein: CATSVGANTEAFF

V gene: TRBV6-5
D gene: NA
J gene: TRBJ1-4
clone size: once
CDR3 DNA: TGTGCCAGCAGCCGGACATCAACTAATGAAAAACTGTTTTTT
CDR3 protein: CASSRTSTNEKLFF

V gene: TRBV29-1
D gene: NA
J gene: TRBJ2-7
clone size: NA
CDR3 DNA: TGCAGCGTTGACGGGAACGGGTACGAGCAGTACTTC
CDR3 protein: CSVDGNGYEQYF

V gene: TRBV6-2/TRBV6-3
D gene: TRBD1
J gene: TRBJ1-4
clone size: NA
CDR3 DNA: TGTGCCAGCAGTCCCCCGACAGGGCGAAATGAAAAACTGTTTTTT
CDR3 protein: CASSPPTGRNEKLFF

V gene: TRBV30
D gene: NA
J gene: TRBJ1-2
clone size: NA
CDR3 DNA: TGTGCCTGGAGTAGGGAGAGCCTCTATGGCTACACCTTC
CDR3 protein: CAWSRESLYGYTF

V gene: TRBV2
D gene: NA
J gene: TRBJ1-4
clone size: NA
CDR3 DNA: TGTGCCAGCAGTAAGGGGGAAGGGGAAAAACTGTTTTTT
CDR3 protein: CASSKGEGEKLFF

V gene: TRBV29-1
D gene: NA
J gene: TRBJ1-1
clone size: NA
CDR3 DNA: TGCAGCGTTGGTAGGGGCCAAAACACTGAAGCTTTCTTT
CDR3 protein: CSVGRGQNTEAFF

V gene: TRBV10-3
D gene: NA
J gene: TRBJ2-7
clone size: NA
CDR3 DNA: TGTGCCATCAGTGAAGGCGGGAATAACTACGAGCAGTACTTC
CDR3 protein: CAISEGGNNYEQYF

V gene: TRBV19
D gene: NA
J gene: TRBJ2-3
clone size: NA
CDR3 DNA: TGTGCCACCCGGACTGCCCCCGGCGACACGCAGTATTTT
CDR3 protein: CATRTAPGDTQYF

V gene: TRBV5-4
D gene: TRBD2
J gene: TRBJ2-5
clone size: many
CDR3 DNA: TGTGCCAGCAGCTTGCTCCGTCGGGCTAGCGGGGAAGAGACCCAGTACTTC
CDR3 protein: CASSLLRRASGEETQYF

V gene: TRBV3-1/TRBV3-2
D gene: TRBD1
J gene: TRBJ1-6
clone size: NA
CDR3 DNA: TGTGCCAGCAGCCAAGAGGGGACAGGCCGGAATTCACCCCTCCACTTT
CDR3 protein: CASSQEGTGRNSPLHF

V gene: TRBV3-1/TRBV3-2
D gene: NA
J gene: TRBJ2-2
clone size: NA
CDR3 DNA: TGTGCCAGCAGCCTACAGCCCGTGTTAACCACCGGGGAGCTGTTTTTT
CDR3 protein: CASSLQPVLTTGELFF

V gene: TRBV30
D gene: NA
J gene: TRBJ2-7
clone size: NA
CDR3 DNA: TGTGCCTGGAGTGTGAAGGGGGGGAACGAGCAGTACTTC
CDR3 protein: CAWSVKGGNEQYF

V gene: TRBV20-1
D gene: TRBD1
J gene: TRBJ2-1
clone size: once
CDR3 DNA: TGCAGTGCTAGTCCCACCGGGACAGGGGGCTACAATGAGCAGTTCTTC
CDR3 protein: CSASPTGTGGYNEQFF

V gene: TRBV12-3/TRBV12-4
D gene: NA
J gene: TRBJ2-7
clone size: NA
CDR3 DNA: TGTGCCAGCGGATCCGGGACTGCTTACGAGCAGTACTTC
CDR3 protein: CASGSGTAYEQYF

V gene: TRBV19
D gene: NA
J gene: TRBJ2-7
clone size: NA
CDR3 DNA: TGTGCCAGTAGTATGACGCGGGTCTCCTACGAGCAGTACTTC
CDR3 protein: CASSMTRVSYEQYF

V gene: TRBV3-1/TRBV3-2
D gene: NA
J gene: TRBJ1-3
clone size: few
CDR3 DNA: TGTGCCAGCAGCCAAGACACAGGGAGTGGAAACACCATATATTTT
CDR3 protein: CASSQDTGSGNTIYF

V gene: TRBV6-5
D gene: NA
J gene: TRBJ1-6
clone size: NA
CDR3 DNA: TGTGCCAGCAGATTGGGGGCGAGAAATAATTCACCCCTCCACTTT
CDR3 protein: CASRLGARNNSPLHF

V gene: TRBV2
D gene: TRBD1
J gene: TRBJ1-4
clone size: NA
CDR3 DNA: TGTGCCAGCATCCCAGGGGGGCCTATTGAAAAACTGTTTTTT
CDR3 protein: CASIPGGPIEKLFF

V gene: TRBV27
D gene: NA
J gene: TRBJ2-1
clone size: once
CDR3 DNA: TGTGCCAGCAGTGCGCCTTATACTGAGCAGTTCTTC
CDR3 protein: CASSAPYTEQFF

V gene: TRBV15
D gene: NA
J gene: TRBJ2-7
clone size: few
CDR3 DNA: TGTGCCACCAGCATCGGAGGGGACTCCTACGAGCAGTACTTC
CDR3 protein: CATSIGGDSYEQYF

V gene: TRBV5-6
D gene: NA
J gene: TRBJ1-5
clone size: once
CDR3 DNA: TGTGCCAGCAGCTTATTGGAGGGGCCCCAGCATTTT
CDR3 protein: CASSLLEGPQHF

V gene: TRBV19
D gene: TRBD1
J gene: TRBJ1-5
clone size: NA
CDR3 DNA: TGTGCCAGTAGCCCGACAGGGGGCCGCAATCAGCCCCAGCATTTT
CDR3 protein: CASSPTGGRNQPQHF

V gene: TRBV11-2
D gene: TRBD2
J gene: TRBJ2-2
clone size: NA
CDR3 DNA: TGTGCCAGCAGCTTAGCACGGCTAGCGGGAACCGGGGAGCTGTTTTTT
CDR3 protein: CASSLARLAGTGELFF

V gene: TRBV24-1
D gene: TRBD2
J gene: TRBJ2-3
clone size: NA
CDR3 DNA: TGTGCCACCAGTGGAACTAGCGGGAGGGTCCTCACAGATACGCAGTATTTT
CDR3 protein: CATSGTSGRVLTDTQYF

V gene: TRBV21-1
D gene: NA
J gene: TRBJ1-5
clone size: NA
CDR3 DNA: TGTGCCAGCAGCACCCATAGCAATCAGCCCCAGCATTTT
CDR3 protein: CASSTHSNQPQHF

V gene: TRBV5-1
D gene: TRBD1
J gene: TRBJ2-2
clone size: NA
CDR3 DNA: TGCGCCAGCAGCTGGACAGGGGGGACGAACACCGGGGAGCTGTTTTTT
CDR3 protein: CASSWTGGTNTGELFF

V gene: TRBV19
D gene: TRBD1
J gene: TRBJ1-1
clone size: NA
CDR3 DNA: TGTGCCAGTAGCCTCGGGGACAGGGGGCTTTGGGCTTTCTTT
CDR3 protein: CASSLGDRGLWAFF

V gene: TRBV7-2
D gene: NA
J gene: TRBJ2-1
clone size: NA
CDR3 DNA: TGTGCCAGCAGCCCCCGGAGGGGGTGGGAGGGCCACGATGAGCAGTTCTTC
CDR3 protein: CASSPRRGWEGHDEQFF

V gene: TRBV4-3
D gene: TRBD2
J gene: TRBJ2-7
clone size: NA
CDR3 DNA: TGCGCCAGCAGCCAAGGGACTAGAGGGACGTCGGAGCAGTACTTC
CDR3 protein: CASSQGTRGTSEQYF

V gene: TRBV7-8
D gene: TRBD1
J gene: TRBJ1-2
clone size: NA
CDR3 DNA: TGTGCCAGCAGCCCGCGACAGGGGGAGAACTATGGCTACACCTTC
CDR3 protein: CASSPRQGENYGYTF

V gene: TRBV5-1
D gene: NA
J gene: TRBJ1-3
clone size: NA
CDR3 DNA: TGCGCCAGCAGCCTGACACCTGGAAACACCATATATTTT
CDR3 protein: CASSLTPGNTIYF

V gene: TRBV7-9
D gene: TRBD1
J gene: TRBJ2-1
clone size: NA
CDR3 DNA: TGTGCCAGCAGCCTAAGGGGACAGGCCTACAATGAGCAGTTCTTC
CDR3 protein: CASSLRGQAYNEQFF

V gene: TRBV28
D gene: TRBD1
J gene: TRBJ1-4
clone size: NA
CDR3 DNA: TGTGCCAGCAGTTTAGGGACAGGAATAAATGAAAAACTGTTTTTT
CDR3 protein: CASSLGTGINEKLFF